Below are 20 T cell receptor beta chains sequenced from a single sample in a study of cytomegalovirus exposure and HLA in healthy donors. The PCR contained 60 Vbeta and 13 Jbeta primers. Data came from immunoSEQ multiplex PCR; TCRdb stores just in-frame clones and leaves some out. In the table there are fewer than 110,000 clones, approximately 76% of which are singletons. The sample consisted of PBMCs. Receptors originate from a man in his forties in good health and CMV-seronegative.

The rearrangement links TRBV15 to TRBJ2-5, with 7 bases identical to TRBD2. Germline CDR1 reads LNHNV; CDR2 reads YYDKDF (reference sequence). Unmatched junction bases numbered 12, after V lost 10 bases and J lost 7 bases. The CDR3 is 13 residues long. CDR3 bases: TGTGCCATCAATTGGGAGGGCCTCGGGACCCAGTACTTC. It translates to CAINWEGLGTQYF.

The CDR3: CASCPRLATNEQFF. The CDR3 DNA follows: TGTGCCAGCTGCCCTCGACTAGCTACCAATGAGCAGTTCTTC. The chain couples TRBV7-2 to TRBJ2-1; 7 nucleotides match TRBD2. With V trimmed by 8 bases and J by 6 bases, 10 bases remained unmatched. The CDR3 runs 14 residues. Germline V gives CDR1 SGHTA, CDR2 FQGNSA.

The genes are TRBV18 and TRBJ2-7; D is ambiguous. Per the germline V gene, CDR1 is KGHSH and CDR2 is LQKENI. There are 14 residues in the CDR3. V lost 1 base to trimming and J lost 2 bases, with 9 bases between them. The CDR3 reads CASSPLDTTYEQYF. The DNA of the CDR3 is TGTGCCAGCTCACCACTCGACACCACCTACGAGCAGTACTTC.

J is TRBJ2-3 and V is TRBV30; D gene ambiguous. Between the trimmed V and J ends, which lost 3 bases and 2 bases, there was a span of 6 bases. This CDR3 spans 12 amino acids. Germline lookup yields CDR1 GTSNPN and CDR2 SVGIG (reference sequence). In nucleotides, the CDR3 is TGTGCCTGGAGCGGAGCCACAGATACGCAGTATTTT. Translating it yields CAWSGATDTQYF.

The chain links TRBV28 to TRBJ1-3; the D is unclear. Germline V lookup: CDR1 MDHEN, CDR2 SYDVKM. The CDR3 extends over 14 amino acids. The germline V and J ends were trimmed by 6 bases and 0 bases, with 9 bases remaining between them. CDR3 region: CASRQRYSGNTIYF. In nucleotides, the CDR3 is TGTGCCAGCAGGCAGAGGTACTCTGGAAACACCATATATTTT. Looking up the rest from reference TRBV28 and TRBJ1-3 gives the full variable domain: DVKVTQSSRYLVKRTGEKVFLECVQDMDHENMFWYRQDPGLGLRLIYFSYDVKMKEKGDIPEGYSVSREKKERFSLILESASTNQTSMYLCASRQRYSGNTIYFGEGSWLTVV.

The sample holds a few counts of this clone. The genes are TRBV7-2 and TRBJ1-5, with 11 bases identical to TRBD1. The junction had 6 bases not matched to a gene; V was cut back by 5 bases and J by 6 bases. Germline assignment: CDR1 SGHTA and CDR2 FQGNSA. This CDR3 comprises 15 residues. The CDR3 DNA is TGTGCCAGCAGCCTAGGGACAGGGGGAAGTCAGCCCCAGCATTTT. Encoded protein: CASSLGTGGSQPQHF.

The V and J genes are TRBV5-1 and TRBJ2-7, with 9 bases aligning to TRBD1. The CDR3 contains 17 residues. V lost 0 bases and J lost 6; bases outside the gene matches: 13. CDR1 SGHRS and CDR2 YFSETQ come from the germline V gene. The CDR3 bases are TGCGCCAGCAGCTTGGCGCTACCGGGGACAGGGAACTCCGAGCAGTACTTC. Its translation: CASSLALPGTGNSEQYF.

The V call is TRBV6-5, the J call TRBJ2-7; the D gene is possibly TRBD1 (6 bases). Trimming shortened V by 6 bases and J by 3 bases, and 12 bases separated the two germline ends. The CDR3 covers 13 residues. Per germline, CDR1 MNHEY and CDR2 SVGAGI. The CDR3 DNA reads as TGTGCCAGCAGCCGGACAGAAAACTACGAGCAGTACTTC. Translated: CASSRTENYEQYF.

The chain links TRBV6-1 to TRBJ2-5; tentatively, D is TRBD2 (6 bases). CDR3 length: 14 residues. Between the trimmed V and J ends, which lost 5 bases and 2 bases, there was a span of 12 bases. Germline V gene sequence: CDR1 MNHNS, CDR2 SASEGT. CDR3 region: CASSWAGGQETQYF. The DNA of the CDR3 is TGTGCCAGCAGTTGGGCCGGGGGACAAGAGACCCAGTACTTC.

The gene calls are TRBV7-3 and TRBJ1-1, with D perhaps matching TRBD1 (5 bases). V was cut by 5 bases and J by 4 bases, with 14 bases left in between. The V gene's germline CDR1 is SGHTA and CDR2 FQGTGA. This CDR3 contains 14 residues. The CDR3 DNA sequence: TGTGCCAGCAGCCGGGGGGGAATTAGCACTGAAGCTTTCTTT. Translating gives CASSRGGISTEAFF.

V and J are TRBV5-6 and TRBJ2-6; perhaps TRBD1 as D (5 bases). The CDR3 consists of 14 residues. Trimming took 4 bases from V and 2 from J, leaving 7 bases between them. Germline V gene lookup returns CDR1 SGHDT and CDR2 YYEEEE. CDR3 DNA sequence: TGTGCCAGCAGCCAGACAGCTGGGGCCAACGTCCTGACTTTC. It is translated as CASSQTAGANVLTF.

The rearrangement links TRBV28 to TRBJ2-7; 7 bases line up with TRBD2. Germline V gene data show CDR1 as MDHEN and CDR2 as SYDVKM. V shed 3 bases and J 7 bases; nucleotides not matched to a gene: 12. The CDR3 length is 15 residues. CDR3: CASSFGGGDRREQYV. The CDR3 nucleotides read TGTGCCAGCAGTTTCGGGGGAGGGGATCGTAGGGAGCAGTACGTC.

The chain has TRBV6-5 and TRBJ1-6; 7 nucleotides match TRBD1. Germline V lookup: CDR1 MNHEY, CDR2 SVGAGI. The ends lost 2 bases at V and 7 bases at J; junction bases unmatched: 5. CDR3 length equals 15 residues. The CDR3 loop is CASSYHGTANSPLHF. In DNA, the CDR3 is TGTGCCAGCAGTTACCACGGGACAGCAAATTCACCCCTCCACTTT.

V and J are TRBV5-4 and TRBJ2-5, with TRBD1 matching 9 bases. The CDR3 loop spans 14 amino acids. Unmatched junction bases numbered 5, after V lost 4 bases and J lost 4 bases. The germline V gene encodes CDR1 SGHNT and CDR2 YYREEE (reference sequence). The CDR3 loop reads CASSATGGVETQYF. The CDR3 DNA reads as TGTGCCAGCAGCGCGACAGGGGGGGTAGAGACCCAGTACTTC.

The V call is TRBV25-1, the J call TRBJ1-1; 7 positions agree with TRBD1. With 2 bases clipped from V and 2 bases from J, the junction kept 8 bases outside the gene matches. CDR1 is MGHDK and CDR2 is SYGVNS in the germline V gene. CDR3 size: 16 residues. CDR3 region: CASSEVEGARNTEAFF. CDR3 bases: TGTGCCAGCAGTGAAGTTGAGGGGGCGCGTAACACTGAAGCTTTCTTT.

This clone has more than one count but fewer than ten. The V call is TRBV6-5, the J call TRBJ2-7; 12 bases map to TRBD2. CDR1 is MNHEY and CDR2 is SVGAGI in the germline V gene. This CDR3 comprises 15 residues. V lost 6 bases to trimming and J lost 0 bases; unmatched junction nucleotides: 3. CDR3 loop: CASRRLAGASYEQYV. In nucleotides, the CDR3 is TGTGCCAGCAGGAGACTAGCGGGGGCCTCCTACGAGCAGTACGTC.

The sample holds a few counts of this clone. The V gene is TRBV7-3, the J gene TRBJ1-2; TRBD1 aligns across 10 bases. CDR3 length: 14 amino acids. Trimming took 7 bases from V and 7 from J; bases not matched to a gene: 9. CDR1 and CDR2 from the germline V gene are SGHTA and FQGTGA. The CDR3 reads CASTATGGKGGYTF. CDR3 DNA: TGTGCCAGCACCGCGACAGGGGGCAAGGGTGGCTACACCTTC.

In its sample, this clone was seen a few times. The V and J genes are TRBV5-1 and TRBJ1-1; D is possibly TRBD1 (5 bases). The CDR3 runs to 15 residues. Per germline, CDR1 SGHRS and CDR2 YFSETQ. The V end was cut by 2 bases, the J end by 7 bases, with 18 bases between. In nucleotides, the CDR3 is TGCGCCAGCAGCTTAACGGGGGGGAGGGAAGATGAAGCTTTCTTT. The encoded protein is CASSLTGGREDEAFF.

The chain recombines TRBV5-1 with TRBJ2-1; 13 bases map to TRBD2. V shed 3 bases and J 8 bases; nucleotides not matched to a gene: 5. Germline CDR1 and CDR2: SGHRS and YFSETQ. There are 15 residues in the CDR3. In nucleotides, the CDR3 is TGCGCCAGCAGCTCTCGACTAGCGGGGGGCCATGAGCAGTTCTTC. Protein product: CASSSRLAGGHEQFF. The full variable domain, completed using reference TRBV5-1 and TRBJ2-1, is KAGVTQTPRYLIKTRGQQVTLSCSPISGHRSVSWYQQTPGQGLQFLFEYFSETQRNKGNFPGRFSGRQFSNSRSEMNVSTLELGDSALYLCASSSRLAGGHEQFFGPGTRLTVL.

The V and J genes are TRBV30 and TRBJ1-6; a possible D gene is TRBD1 (5 bases). The V end was cut by 5 bases, the J end by 6 bases, with 11 bases between. Germline assignment: CDR1 GTSNPN and CDR2 SVGIG (reference sequence). The CDR3 loop spans 13 amino acids. CDR3 nucleotides: TGTGCCTGGGCGGACACGGGTAATTCACCCCTCCACTTT. As protein: CAWADTGNSPLHF. Drawing the rest from reference TRBV30 and TRBJ1-6, the complete variable domain is SQTIHQWPATLVQPVGSPLSLECTVEGTSNPNLYWYRQAAGRGLQLLFYSVGIGQISSEVPQNLSASRPQDRQFILSSKKLLLSDSGFYLCAWADTGNSPLHFGNGTRLTVT.